The rows below give T cell receptor beta chains drawn from one sample of a study of T cell responses to AZD1222 COVID-19 vaccine. TCRdb's copy holds only in-frame clones and misses some; the assay was immunoSEQ multiplex PCR. The table includes about 140,000 clones, about nine tenths detected once. The specimen was peripheral blood, collected on day 0 of AZD1222 vaccination. Receptors originate from an adult in good health. The CDR3 runs from the conserved cysteine through the conserved F or W. A D gene is named only where the DNA matches it firmly. A row's size may be missing; if present it is once, few, many or a size class.

NA NA TRBJ1-3 TRBV2 CASHRQGSSGNTIYF TGTGCCAGCCACAGGCAGGGCTCGTCTGGAAACACCATATATTTT
NA NA TRBJ2-3 TRBV15 CATRTSTLSAAGSTDTQYF TGTGCCACCAGGACCTCGACCCTTTCTGCGGCGGGAAGCACAGATACGCAGTATTTT
NA NA TRBJ1-5 TRBV5-1 CASSLRGVDNLQPQHF TGCGCCAGCAGCTTAAGAGGGGTGGACAACCTTCAGCCCCAGCATTTT
NA TRBD1 TRBJ1-5 TRBV15 CATSRDGTGVQPQHF TGTGCCACCAGCAGAGACGGGACAGGGGTTCAGCCCCAGCATTTT
NA NA TRBJ1-2 TRBV19 CASSIGRRRLLANYGYTF TGTGCCAGTAGTATAGGGCGGCGCAGGCTCCTAGCTAACTATGGCTACACCTTC
NA NA TRBJ1-2 TRBV18 CASSGLRGYTF TGTGCCAGCTCAGGCTTGAGGGGCTACACCTTC
NA TRBD1 TRBJ2-1 TRBV7-9 CASSFGTGDNEQFF TGTGCCAGCAGCTTCGGGACAGGGGACAATGAGCAGTTCTTC
NA NA TRBJ2-7 TRBV21-1 CASSGGSGPLGEQYF TGTGCCAGTAGCGGGGGTAGCGGACCCCTGGGCGAGCAGTACTTC
NA TRBD2 TRBJ2-1 TRBV29-1 CSVEVSGSSYNEQFF TGCAGCGTTGAAGTTAGCGGGAGCTCCTACAATGAGCAGTTCTTC
once NA TRBJ2-3 TRBV6-5 CASRSARVYTDTQYF TGTGCCAGCAGAAGCGCCAGGGTGTATACAGATACGCAGTATTTT
NA NA TRBJ1-2 TRBV10-3 CAISPDRNGYTF TGTGCCATCAGCCCGGACAGAAACGGCTACACCTTC